Listed below are T cell receptor beta chains from one sample, sequenced in a study of a mutant IDH1 vaccine in newly diagnosed glioma. The data were produced by immunoSEQ multiplex PCR, yet TCRdb's version contains in-frame clones alone and is incomplete. The sample lists more than 30,000 clones, 80% to 85% occurring once. These receptors have no identified antigens. The sequenced sample was PBMCs, obtained from a glioma patient whose treatment included an IDH1 peptide vaccine. Source of these receptors: a man in his thirties or forties with glioma. Each CDR3 is given without its conserved first and last residue. A D gene is named only where the DNA matches it firmly.

J: TRBJ1-2; V: TRBV6-5; D: TRBD1; CDR3: ASSYAAGQGQGYT
J: TRBJ2-6; V: TRBV7-8; D: NA; CDR3: ASSRQSRGLGGANVLT
J: TRBJ2-7; V: TRBV15; D: NA; CDR3: ATSRAIGEDHEQY
J: TRBJ2-7; V: TRBV20-1; D: NA; CDR3: SAEDAYEQY
J: TRBJ2-5; V: TRBV7-2; D: TRBD2; CDR3: ASSSVGTSGGNLETQY
J: TRBJ1-5; V: TRBV19; D: NA; CDR3: ASNQREGNRQPQH
J: TRBJ2-7; V: TRBV18; D: TRBD2; CDR3: ASSLSGSSYEQY
J: TRBJ2-7; V: TRBV10-3; D: TRBD2; CDR3: AISYSGRAGEQY
J: TRBJ2-3; V: TRBV7-9; D: NA; CDR3: ASSSGEGDTDTQY
J: TRBJ2-1; V: TRBV2; D: NA; CDR3: ASSLGLNNEQF
J: TRBJ2-7; V: TRBV2; D: NA; CDR3: ASSAQVYSGEQY
J: TRBJ1-5; V: TRBV19; D: NA; CDR3: ASSSDTFNQPQH
J: TRBJ2-6; V: TRBV2; D: TRBD1; CDR3: ASSPGTGAGANVLT
J: TRBJ2-3; V: TRBV7-9; D: NA; CDR3: ASSSDRFRTDTQY
J: TRBJ2-7; V: TRBV9; D: TRBD1; CDR3: ASSETGNPYEQY
J: TRBJ2-5; V: TRBV29-1; D: NA; CDR3: SVAIGQGGETQY
J: TRBJ2-6; V: TRBV2; D: NA; CDR3: ASSENPTSGANVLT
J: TRBJ1-2; V: TRBV28; D: NA; CDR3: ASSLGGSSYGYT
J: TRBJ2-7; V: TRBV27; D: NA; CDR3: ASSSGPTGSYEQY
J: TRBJ2-3; V: TRBV4-3; D: TRBD2; CDR3: ASSQDNGGGARGTDTQY
J: TRBJ1-5; V: TRBV7-2; D: NA; CDR3: ASSLVRGQPQH
J: TRBJ2-4; V: TRBV27; D: NA; CDR3: ASSLLGGPY
J: TRBJ2-4; V: TRBV30; D: NA; CDR3: AWSVSSDIQY
J: TRBJ1-4; V: TRBV6-6; D: NA; CDR3: ASSSGTVGEKLF
J: TRBJ1-6; V: TRBV9; D: NA; CDR3: ASSGRGNNSPLH
J: TRBJ1-1; V: TRBV5-1; D: NA; CDR3: ASSPNNLNTEAF